This TCR beta chain stems from a study of blood T cell repertoires in COVID-19. Background on the study: From the United States, Italy and Spain came samples of acute and convalescent COVID-19. The cDNA or gDNA used as material had been derived from T cells, B-cell-depleted T cells, or PBMCs.

CDR3 length: 14 residues. V dropped 5 bases and J dropped 1; count of bases not matched to a gene: 4. Germline loops: CDR1 SGHRS, CDR2 YFSETQ. Repertoires were generated with immunoSEQ multiplex PCR, while TCRdb's copy carries only in-frame clones and drops some. The data show about 110,000 clones, 80% to 90% seen once. The chain is built from TRBV5-1 and TRBJ2-5, with 8 bases fitting TRBD1. The receptor comes from a woman aged 80 or over with acute or convalescent COVID-19. The specimen sequenced was peripheral blood. CDR3 coding DNA: TGCGCCAGCAGGACAGGGGACGTCCAAGAGACCCAGTACTTC. Protein product: CASRTGDVQETQYF.